The rows below give T cell receptor beta chains drawn from one sample of a study of T-cell reconstitution after alpha-beta-depleted transplantation in children. TCRdb processed the PCR reads anew with MiXCR; each CDR3 protein has one entry. In the table there are some 550,000 distinct CDR3 sequences, about 16% of which are singletons. This specimen was PBMCs from the stem cell graft donor, taken from the stem cell graft. The receptors stem from a human donor who donated a stem cell graft to a child with acute lymphoblastic leukemia. Each CDR3 is given with its conserved first and last residue. The order of the fields is D gene, J gene, V gene, clone size, CDR3 DNA, CDR3 protein. A D gene is named only where the DNA matches it firmly. Where a row states a size, it is once, few, many or the class of an expanded clone; other rows omit it.

d_call: TRBD1; j_call: TRBJ1-1; v_call: TRBV15; clone_size: few; cdr3_nt: TGTGCCACCAGCAGATCCCACAGGGGGAGGACTGAAGCTTTCTTT; cdr3_aa: CATSRSHRGRTEAFF
d_call: -; j_call: TRBJ2-1; v_call: TRBV12-3/TRBV12-4; clone_size: -; cdr3_nt: TGTGCCAGCAAAAGCGGGCAGGGGCTAGATGAGCAGTTCTTC; cdr3_aa: CASKSGQGLDEQFF
d_call: -; j_call: TRBJ2-1; v_call: TRBV20-1; clone_size: few; cdr3_nt: TGCAGTGCTTTGGGACGGAACTACAATGAGCAGTTCTTC; cdr3_aa: CSALGRNYNEQFF
d_call: -; j_call: TRBJ1-1; v_call: TRBV15; clone_size: few; cdr3_nt: TGTGCCACCAGCAGACGTGCTGAAGCTTTCTTT; cdr3_aa: CATSRRAEAFF
d_call: -; j_call: TRBJ2-3; v_call: TRBV20-1; clone_size: -; cdr3_nt: TGCAGTGCTAGAGATGTGTGGGGAAAAGGGGATACGCAGTATTTT; cdr3_aa: CSARDVWGKGDTQYF
d_call: TRBD1; j_call: TRBJ2-5; v_call: TRBV5-1; clone_size: few; cdr3_nt: TGCGCCAGCAGCTTGGCTTCCACAGGGGTCCAAGAGACCCAGTACTTC; cdr3_aa: CASSLASTGVQETQYF
d_call: TRBD2; j_call: TRBJ2-7; v_call: TRBV29-1; clone_size: -; cdr3_nt: TGCAGCGTCGTACCACTAGCGGAACCCTCCTACGAGCAGTACTTC; cdr3_aa: CSVVPLAEPSYEQYF
d_call: -; j_call: TRBJ2-3; v_call: TRBV9; clone_size: -; cdr3_nt: TGTGCCAGCAGCGTAGTTTCGGGAGCTGGTGGAACAGATACGCAGTATTTT; cdr3_aa: CASSVVSGAGGTDTQYF
d_call: -; j_call: TRBJ2-3; v_call: TRBV18; clone_size: -; cdr3_nt: TGTGCCAGCTCTCACCCCGGGGATACGCAGTATTTT; cdr3_aa: CASSHPGDTQYF
d_call: TRBD1; j_call: TRBJ2-2; v_call: TRBV7-9; clone_size: -; cdr3_nt: TGTGCCAGCACCCCCGACAGGGCGAACACCGGGGAGCTGTTTTTT; cdr3_aa: CASTPDRANTGELFF
d_call: TRBD1; j_call: TRBJ1-5; v_call: TRBV2; clone_size: few; cdr3_nt: TGTGCCAGCAGTGAACACGACAGGGGCAATCAGCCCCAGCATTTT; cdr3_aa: CASSEHDRGNQPQHF
d_call: -; j_call: TRBJ1-1; v_call: TRBV19; clone_size: once; cdr3_nt: TGTGCCAGTAGTCCATTCTCAGGAACCACTGAAGCTTTCTTT; cdr3_aa: CASSPFSGTTEAFF
d_call: TRBD2; j_call: TRBJ2-5; v_call: TRBV6-5; clone_size: few; cdr3_nt: TGTGCCAGCAGTTACTCGGGGCTAGCGGGAGGCCAAGAGACCCAGTACTTC; cdr3_aa: CASSYSGLAGGQETQYF
d_call: -; j_call: TRBJ2-7; v_call: TRBV27; clone_size: -; cdr3_nt: TGTGCCAGCAGTTTCTCAGGCGGCGAGCAGTACTTC; cdr3_aa: CASSFSGGEQYF
d_call: -; j_call: TRBJ2-7; v_call: TRBV5-6; clone_size: few; cdr3_nt: TGTGCCAGCAGCTTTATAAGTTCCCCCTACGAGCAGTACTTC; cdr3_aa: CASSFISSPYEQYF
d_call: -; j_call: TRBJ1-5; v_call: TRBV7-9; clone_size: few; cdr3_nt: TGTGCCAGCAGCCCGGACGGTCTTGGGCCCCAGCATTTT; cdr3_aa: CASSPDGLGPQHF
d_call: TRBD1; j_call: TRBJ1-6; v_call: TRBV4-1; clone_size: -; cdr3_nt: TGCGCCAGCAGCCCGGGACAGGGAAGATATTCACCCCTCCACTTT; cdr3_aa: CASSPGQGRYSPLHF
d_call: -; j_call: TRBJ2-1; v_call: TRBV12-3/TRBV12-4; clone_size: -; cdr3_nt: TGTGCCAGCAGTCCTACAGGTTACTCCTACAATGAGCAGTTCTTC; cdr3_aa: CASSPTGYSYNEQFF
d_call: TRBD2; j_call: TRBJ2-3; v_call: TRBV20-1; clone_size: -; cdr3_nt: TGCAGTGCTAGCGGACTAGTAAGCACAGATACGCAGTATTTT; cdr3_aa: CSASGLVSTDTQYF
d_call: -; j_call: TRBJ2-1; v_call: TRBV20-1; clone_size: -; cdr3_nt: TGCAGTGCTAGTATGACTGGCCGGCCCTCGTCCAATGAGCAGTTCTTC; cdr3_aa: CSASMTGRPSSNEQFF
d_call: TRBD2; j_call: TRBJ2-2; v_call: TRBV6-5; clone_size: -; cdr3_nt: TGTGCCAGCAGTTACTCGGCGGGAGGTGTCACCGGGGAGCTGTTTTTT; cdr3_aa: CASSYSAGGVTGELFF
d_call: TRBD2; j_call: TRBJ2-3; v_call: TRBV27; clone_size: -; cdr3_nt: TGTGCCAGCAGTTTCTGGTCCGCGGGAGGTGACACAGATACGCAGTATTTT; cdr3_aa: CASSFWSAGGDTDTQYF
d_call: -; j_call: TRBJ2-2; v_call: TRBV12-5; clone_size: few; cdr3_nt: TGTGCTAGTGGTTCAATATCCGGGGAGCTGTTTTTT; cdr3_aa: CASGSISGELFF
d_call: TRBD1; j_call: TRBJ1-6; v_call: TRBV9; clone_size: few; cdr3_nt: TGTGCCAGCAGACCCGGACAGGCTAATTCACCCCTCCACTTT; cdr3_aa: CASRPGQANSPLHF
d_call: TRBD2; j_call: TRBJ2-5; v_call: TRBV20-1; clone_size: -; cdr3_nt: TGCAGTGCTATAGTAGCGGGAGGGCCGGGAGAGACCCAGTACTTC; cdr3_aa: CSAIVAGGPGETQYF
d_call: -; j_call: TRBJ1-4; v_call: TRBV28; clone_size: few; cdr3_nt: TGTGCCAGCACCCCGAAAGGGGAGAAGGCTAATGAAAAACTGTTTTTT; cdr3_aa: CASTPKGEKANEKLFF
d_call: -; j_call: TRBJ2-1; v_call: TRBV21-1; clone_size: few; cdr3_nt: TGTGCCAGCAGCAAAGACAGGGACAGGGAAGCAAATGAGCAGTTCTTC; cdr3_aa: CASSKDRDREANEQFF
d_call: -; j_call: TRBJ2-5; v_call: TRBV5-1; clone_size: -; cdr3_nt: TGCGCCAGCAGCTTTTGGACAGCCCAAGAGACCCAGTACTTC; cdr3_aa: CASSFWTAQETQYF
d_call: -; j_call: TRBJ2-3; v_call: TRBV9; clone_size: -; cdr3_nt: TGTGCCAGCAGCCCTATCAGCGGGGGGACAGGGCACACAGATACGCAGTATTTT; cdr3_aa: CASSPISGGTGHTDTQYF
d_call: -; j_call: TRBJ2-3; v_call: TRBV27; clone_size: few; cdr3_nt: TGTGCCAGCAGTCTTATGTGGACTCCTAGCACAGATACGCAGTATTTT; cdr3_aa: CASSLMWTPSTDTQYF
d_call: -; j_call: TRBJ1-4; v_call: TRBV19; clone_size: few; cdr3_nt: TGTGCCAGTAGTACCTTCTCTGCAACTAATGAAAAACTGTTTTTT; cdr3_aa: CASSTFSATNEKLFF
d_call: -; j_call: TRBJ2-1; v_call: TRBV6-5; clone_size: few; cdr3_nt: TGTGCCAGCAGTTACTCTCCCCGAACTAATGAGCAGTTCTTC; cdr3_aa: CASSYSPRTNEQFF
d_call: -; j_call: TRBJ1-2; v_call: TRBV5-1; clone_size: -; cdr3_nt: TGCGCCAGCAGCTTGTTTGGCAGCGATGGCTACACCTTC; cdr3_aa: CASSLFGSDGYTF
d_call: -; j_call: TRBJ2-1; v_call: TRBV7-6; clone_size: -; cdr3_nt: TGTGCCAGCAGCTTAGTAGGGCTAGAATACAATGAGCAGTTCTTC; cdr3_aa: CASSLVGLEYNEQFF
d_call: -; j_call: TRBJ1-5; v_call: TRBV7-9; clone_size: -; cdr3_nt: TGTGCCAGCAGCTTTACTGGGGAGCCCCAGCATTTT; cdr3_aa: CASSFTGEPQHF
d_call: -; j_call: TRBJ1-1; v_call: TRBV15; clone_size: few; cdr3_nt: TGTGCCACCAGCAGAGAATGGAGTGTCGGGGGTCAGGCTTTCTTT; cdr3_aa: CATSREWSVGGQAFF
d_call: -; j_call: TRBJ1-6; v_call: TRBV6-5; clone_size: -; cdr3_nt: TGTGCCAGCAGTTTGACCCACAGGGTGGATTCACCCCTCCACTTT; cdr3_aa: CASSLTHRVDSPLHF
d_call: -; j_call: TRBJ2-2; v_call: TRBV12-3/TRBV12-4; clone_size: -; cdr3_nt: TGTGCCAGCAGCTCCCCCCTAGGTCCGAGGGAGCTGTTTTTT; cdr3_aa: CASSSPLGPRELFF
d_call: -; j_call: TRBJ2-2; v_call: TRBV7-3; clone_size: many; cdr3_nt: TGTGCCAGCAGTCCTATGGGGGGCACCGGGGAGCTGTTTTTT; cdr3_aa: CASSPMGGTGELFF
d_call: -; j_call: TRBJ2-3; v_call: TRBV20-1; clone_size: -; cdr3_nt: TGCAGTGCTAGAGATGTCTCGGAGAGCACAGATACGCAGTATTTT; cdr3_aa: CSARDVSESTDTQYF
d_call: TRBD1; j_call: TRBJ1-5; v_call: TRBV12-3/TRBV12-4; clone_size: few; cdr3_nt: TGTGCCAGCAGAAAGGACAGGGGACGCAATCAGCCCCAGCATTTT; cdr3_aa: CASRKDRGRNQPQHF
d_call: -; j_call: TRBJ2-7; v_call: TRBV27; clone_size: -; cdr3_nt: TGTGCCAGCAGTGTAACAGTTGCCTACGAGCAGTACTTC; cdr3_aa: CASSVTVAYEQYF
d_call: -; j_call: TRBJ2-2; v_call: TRBV6-5; clone_size: few; cdr3_nt: TGTGCCAGCAGTTACAGGGAGACCGGGGAGCTGTTTTTT; cdr3_aa: CASSYRETGELFF
d_call: -; j_call: TRBJ2-1; v_call: TRBV3-1; clone_size: -; cdr3_nt: TGTGCCAGCAGCCAAGCGGCGTGGGAGCAGTTCTTC; cdr3_aa: CASSQAAWEQFF
d_call: -; j_call: TRBJ1-5; v_call: TRBV12-3/TRBV12-4; clone_size: few; cdr3_nt: TGTGCCAGCAGCCCCGTAGGGGCCACAAATCAGCCCCAGCATTTT; cdr3_aa: CASSPVGATNQPQHF
d_call: -; j_call: TRBJ2-1; v_call: TRBV19; clone_size: -; cdr3_nt: TGTGCCAGTAGTATAACGGGAGAAGGCAATGAGCAGTTCTTC; cdr3_aa: CASSITGEGNEQFF
d_call: -; j_call: TRBJ2-7; v_call: TRBV29-1; clone_size: few; cdr3_nt: TGCAGCGTTGGGTTTTTGGGGGCTCTTTCCTACGAGCAGTACTTC; cdr3_aa: CSVGFLGALSYEQYF
d_call: TRBD2; j_call: TRBJ2-3; v_call: TRBV5-1; clone_size: few; cdr3_nt: TGCGCCAGCAGCTTGGAAGCGGGAGCTGACACAGATACGCAGTATTTT; cdr3_aa: CASSLEAGADTDTQYF
d_call: TRBD1; j_call: TRBJ2-5; v_call: TRBV5-1; clone_size: few; cdr3_nt: TGCGCCAGCAGCTTGGGACAGGGCCTCCAGGAGACCCAGTACTTC; cdr3_aa: CASSLGQGLQETQYF
d_call: -; j_call: TRBJ1-5; v_call: TRBV9; clone_size: few; cdr3_nt: TGTGCCAGCAGCGCCCGCGGGGGGAGCCAACAGCCCCAGCATTTT; cdr3_aa: CASSARGGSQQPQHF
d_call: TRBD1; j_call: TRBJ1-2; v_call: TRBV29-1; clone_size: -; cdr3_nt: TGCAGCGTGGAGGGGGCGACGTATGGCTACACCTTC; cdr3_aa: CSVEGATYGYTF